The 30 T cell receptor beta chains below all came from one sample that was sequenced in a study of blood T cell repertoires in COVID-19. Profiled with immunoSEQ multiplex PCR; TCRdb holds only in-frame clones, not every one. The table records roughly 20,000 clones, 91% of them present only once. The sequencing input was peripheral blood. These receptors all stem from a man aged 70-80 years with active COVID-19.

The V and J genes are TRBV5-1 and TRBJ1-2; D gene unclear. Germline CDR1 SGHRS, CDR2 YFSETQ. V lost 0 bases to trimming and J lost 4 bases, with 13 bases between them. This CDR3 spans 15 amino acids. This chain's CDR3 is CASSLGAGRGYGYTF. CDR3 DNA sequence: TGCGCCAGCAGCTTGGGTGCGGGTCGGGGCTATGGCTACACCTTC.

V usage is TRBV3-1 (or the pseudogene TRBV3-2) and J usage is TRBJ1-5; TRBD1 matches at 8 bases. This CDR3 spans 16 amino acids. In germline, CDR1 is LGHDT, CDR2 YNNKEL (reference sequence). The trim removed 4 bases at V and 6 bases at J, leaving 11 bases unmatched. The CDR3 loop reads CASSPRPGGAGQPQHF. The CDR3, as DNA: TGTGCCAGCAGCCCTCGCCCAGGGGGCGCGGGTCAGCCCCAGCATTTT.

The CDR3 reads CASSSQGAMETQYF. CDR3 nucleotides: TGCGCCAGCAGCTCCCAGGGGGCTATGGAGACCCAGTACTTC. J is TRBJ2-5 and V is TRBV5-1; 8 nucleotides match TRBD1. The CDR3 is 14 amino acids. With V trimmed by 3 bases and J by 5 bases, 6 bases remained unmatched. Germline CDR1 and CDR2: SGHRS and YFSETQ. Filled out from reference TRBV5-1 and TRBJ2-5, the complete variable domain reads KAGVTQTPRYLIKTRGQQVTLSCSPISGHRSVSWYQQTPGQGLQFLFEYFSETQRNKGNFPGRFSGRQFSNSRSEMNVSTLELGDSALYLCASSSQGAMETQYFGPGTRLLVL.

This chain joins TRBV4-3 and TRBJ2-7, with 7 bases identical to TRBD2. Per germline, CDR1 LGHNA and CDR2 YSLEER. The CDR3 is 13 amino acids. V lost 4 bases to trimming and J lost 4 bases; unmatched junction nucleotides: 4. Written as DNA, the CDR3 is TGCGCCAGCAGCCGGGACTACACATACGAGCAGTACTTC. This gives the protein CASSRDYTYEQYF.

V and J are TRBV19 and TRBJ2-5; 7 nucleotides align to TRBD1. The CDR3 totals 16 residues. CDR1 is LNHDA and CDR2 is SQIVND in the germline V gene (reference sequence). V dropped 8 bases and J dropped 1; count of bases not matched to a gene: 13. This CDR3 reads CASRRGNRGSQETQYF. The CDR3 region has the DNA TGTGCCAGTCGCCGGGGCAACAGGGGTTCCCAAGAGACCCAGTACTTC.

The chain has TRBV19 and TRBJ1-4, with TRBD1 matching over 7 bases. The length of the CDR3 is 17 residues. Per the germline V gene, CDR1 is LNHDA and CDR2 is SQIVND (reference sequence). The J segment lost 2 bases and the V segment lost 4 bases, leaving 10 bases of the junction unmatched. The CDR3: CASSTDLRGLTNEKLFF. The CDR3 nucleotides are TGTGCCAGTAGTACGGACCTAAGGGGGCTGACTAATGAAAAACTGTTTTTT.

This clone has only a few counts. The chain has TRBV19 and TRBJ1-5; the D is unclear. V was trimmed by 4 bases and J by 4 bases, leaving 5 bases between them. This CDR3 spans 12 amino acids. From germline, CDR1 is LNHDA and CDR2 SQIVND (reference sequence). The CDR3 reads CASSTYNQPQHF. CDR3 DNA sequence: TGTGCCAGTAGTACCTATAATCAGCCCCAGCATTTT.

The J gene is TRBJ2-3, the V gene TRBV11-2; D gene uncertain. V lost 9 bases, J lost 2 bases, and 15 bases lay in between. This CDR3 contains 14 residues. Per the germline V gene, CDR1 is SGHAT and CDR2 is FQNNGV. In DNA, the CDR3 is TGTGCCAGTTTACAGTTACCCTTCACAGATACGCAGTATTTT. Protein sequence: CASLQLPFTDTQYF.

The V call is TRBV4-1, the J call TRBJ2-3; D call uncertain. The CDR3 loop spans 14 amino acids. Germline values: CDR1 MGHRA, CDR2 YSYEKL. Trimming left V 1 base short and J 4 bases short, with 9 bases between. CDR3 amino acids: CASSQVVPADTQYF. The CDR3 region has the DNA TGCGCCAGCAGCCAAGTAGTCCCGGCAGATACGCAGTATTTT.

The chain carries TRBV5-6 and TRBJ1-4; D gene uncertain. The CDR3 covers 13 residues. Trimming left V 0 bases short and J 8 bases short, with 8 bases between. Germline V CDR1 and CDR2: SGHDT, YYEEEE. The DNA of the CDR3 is TGTGCCAGCAGCTTGGCAGGTTTGGAAAAACTGTTTTTT. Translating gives CASSLAGLEKLFF.

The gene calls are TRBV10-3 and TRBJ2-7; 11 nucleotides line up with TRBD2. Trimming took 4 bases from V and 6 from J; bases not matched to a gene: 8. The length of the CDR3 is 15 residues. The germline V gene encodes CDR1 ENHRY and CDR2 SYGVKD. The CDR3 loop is CAISAPLAGVGEQYF. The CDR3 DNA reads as TGTGCCATCAGTGCCCCACTAGCGGGAGTGGGCGAGCAGTACTTC.

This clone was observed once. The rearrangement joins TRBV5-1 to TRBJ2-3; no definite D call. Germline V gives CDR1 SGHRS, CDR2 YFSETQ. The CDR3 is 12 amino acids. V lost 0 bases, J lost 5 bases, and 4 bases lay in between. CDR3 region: CASSLAQDTQYF. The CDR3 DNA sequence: TGCGCCAGCAGCTTGGCCCAAGATACGCAGTATTTT.

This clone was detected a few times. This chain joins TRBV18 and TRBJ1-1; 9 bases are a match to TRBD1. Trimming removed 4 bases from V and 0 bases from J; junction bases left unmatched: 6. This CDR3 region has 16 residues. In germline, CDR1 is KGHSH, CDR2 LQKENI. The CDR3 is CASSLVDRGMNTEAFF. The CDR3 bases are TGTGCCAGCTCACTCGTGGACAGGGGAATGAACACTGAAGCTTTCTTT. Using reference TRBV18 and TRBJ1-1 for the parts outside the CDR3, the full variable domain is NAGVMQNPRHLVRRRGQEARLRCSPMKGHSHVYWYRQLPEEGLKFMVYLQKENIIDESGMPKERFSAEFPKEGPSILRIQQVVRGDSAAYFCASSLVDRGMNTEAFFGQGTRLTVV.

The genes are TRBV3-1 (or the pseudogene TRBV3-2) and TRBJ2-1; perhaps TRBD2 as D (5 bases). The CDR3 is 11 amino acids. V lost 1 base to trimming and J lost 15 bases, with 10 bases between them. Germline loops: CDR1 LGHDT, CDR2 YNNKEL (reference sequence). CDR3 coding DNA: TGTGCCAGCAGCCAAGCCGGGAATTCGTTCTTC. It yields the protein CASSQAGNSFF.

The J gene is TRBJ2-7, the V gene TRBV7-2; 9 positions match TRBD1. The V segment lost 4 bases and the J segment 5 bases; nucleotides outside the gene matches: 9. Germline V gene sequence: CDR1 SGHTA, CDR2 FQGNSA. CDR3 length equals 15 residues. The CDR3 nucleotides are TGTGCCAGCAGCTCCACAGGGGGCTTTGGCCACGAGCAGTACTTC. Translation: CASSSTGGFGHEQYF.

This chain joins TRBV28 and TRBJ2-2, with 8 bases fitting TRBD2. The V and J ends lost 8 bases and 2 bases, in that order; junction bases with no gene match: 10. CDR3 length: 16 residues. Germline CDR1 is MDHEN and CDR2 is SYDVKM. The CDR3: CASYRRLAYNTGELFF. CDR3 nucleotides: TGTGCCAGCTATAGACGACTAGCGTATAACACCGGGGAGCTGTTTTTT.

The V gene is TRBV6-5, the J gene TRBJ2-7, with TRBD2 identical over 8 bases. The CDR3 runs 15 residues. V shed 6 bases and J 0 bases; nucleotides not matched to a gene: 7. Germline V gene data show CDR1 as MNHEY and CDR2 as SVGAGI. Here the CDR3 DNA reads TGTGCCAGCAGGACGTCGGGAGGGAGCTCCTACGAGCAGTACTTC. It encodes CASRTSGGSSYEQYF.

The CDR3 DNA is TGCGCCTCTAAACCGGTGGGAGCAACTAATGAAAAACTGTTTTTT. This codes for CASKPVGATNEKLFF. V gene TRBV4-1 combines with J gene TRBJ1-4; D unresolved. V was clipped by 11 bases and J by 0 bases, with 16 bases between them. CDR3 length: 15 residues. From germline, CDR1 is MGHRA and CDR2 YSYEKL.

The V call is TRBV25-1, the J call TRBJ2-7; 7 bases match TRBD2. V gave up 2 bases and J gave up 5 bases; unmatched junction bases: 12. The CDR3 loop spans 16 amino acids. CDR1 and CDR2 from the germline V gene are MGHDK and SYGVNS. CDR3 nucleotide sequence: TGTGCCAGCAGTGAAAGTCCCCGGGGAGGGGTGGACGAGCAGTACTTC. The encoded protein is CASSESPRGGVDEQYF.

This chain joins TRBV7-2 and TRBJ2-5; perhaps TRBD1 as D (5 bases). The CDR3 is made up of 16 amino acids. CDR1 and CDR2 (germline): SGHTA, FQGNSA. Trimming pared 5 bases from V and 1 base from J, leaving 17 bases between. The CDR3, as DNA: TGTGCCAGCAGCCCGACCCCAGGGTGGGCCCAAGAGACCCAGTACTTC. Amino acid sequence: CASSPTPGWAQETQYF.

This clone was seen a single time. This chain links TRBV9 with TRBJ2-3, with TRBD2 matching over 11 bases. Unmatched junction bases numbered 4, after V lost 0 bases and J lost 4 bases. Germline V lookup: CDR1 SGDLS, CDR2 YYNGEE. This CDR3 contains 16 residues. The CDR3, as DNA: TGTGCCAGCAGCGTAGATAGCGGGAGGGCCCCAGATACGCAGTATTTT. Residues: CASSVDSGRAPDTQYF.

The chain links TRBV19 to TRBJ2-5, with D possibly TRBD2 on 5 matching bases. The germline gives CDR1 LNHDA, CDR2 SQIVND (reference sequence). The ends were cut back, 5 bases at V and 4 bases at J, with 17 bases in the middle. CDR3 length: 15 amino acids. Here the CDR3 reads CASSPGGSMGETQYF. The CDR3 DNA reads TGTGCCAGTAGTCCGGGCGGGTCAATGGGAGAGACCCAGTACTTC.

CDR3 DNA: TGTGCCAGCATGGAGACTAGCGGGAGGGTCGAGACCCAGTACTTC. Amino acid sequence: CASMETSGRVETQYF. The chain recombines TRBV5-4 with TRBJ2-5; 14 bases are a match to TRBD2. CDR3 length: 15 amino acids. J lost 5 bases, V lost 6 bases, and 6 bases had no gene match. Germline CDR1 SGHNT, CDR2 YYREEE (reference sequence).

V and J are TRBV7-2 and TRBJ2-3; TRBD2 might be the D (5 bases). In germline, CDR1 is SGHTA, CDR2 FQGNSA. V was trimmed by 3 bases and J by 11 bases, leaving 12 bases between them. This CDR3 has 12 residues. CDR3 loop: CASSLDSTRQYF. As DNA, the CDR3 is TGTGCCAGCAGCTTGGACTCCACGAGGCAGTATTTT.

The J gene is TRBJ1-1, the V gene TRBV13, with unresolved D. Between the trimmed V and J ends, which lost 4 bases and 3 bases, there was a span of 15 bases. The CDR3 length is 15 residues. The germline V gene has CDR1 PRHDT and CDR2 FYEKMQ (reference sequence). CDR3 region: CASSSNPGRHTEAFF. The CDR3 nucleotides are TGTGCCAGCAGCTCGAATCCGGGGAGGCACACTGAAGCTTTCTTT.

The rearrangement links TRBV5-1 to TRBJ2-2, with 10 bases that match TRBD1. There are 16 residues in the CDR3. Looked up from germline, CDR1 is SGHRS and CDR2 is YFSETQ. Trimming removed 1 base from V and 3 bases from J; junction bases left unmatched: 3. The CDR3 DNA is TGCGCCAGCAGCTTGACCGGGACAGGGGACACCGGGGAGCTGTTTTTT. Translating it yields CASSLTGTGDTGELFF.

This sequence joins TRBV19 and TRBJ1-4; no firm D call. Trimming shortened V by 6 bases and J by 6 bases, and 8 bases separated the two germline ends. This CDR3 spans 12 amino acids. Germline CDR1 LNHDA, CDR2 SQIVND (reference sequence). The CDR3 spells CASRALDEKLFF. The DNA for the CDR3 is TGTGCCAGTAGGGCCCTGGATGAAAAACTGTTTTTT.

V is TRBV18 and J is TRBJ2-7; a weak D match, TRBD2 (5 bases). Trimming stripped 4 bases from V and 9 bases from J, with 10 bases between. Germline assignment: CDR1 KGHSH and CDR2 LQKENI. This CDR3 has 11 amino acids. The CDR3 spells CASSQIGGQYF. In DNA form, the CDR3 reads TGTGCCAGCTCACAGATTGGAGGGCAGTACTTC. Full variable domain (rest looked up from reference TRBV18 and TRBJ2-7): NAGVMQNPRHLVRRRGQEARLRCSPMKGHSHVYWYRQLPEEGLKFMVYLQKENIIDESGMPKERFSAEFPKEGPSILRIQQVVRGDSAAYFCASSQIGGQYFGPGTRLTVT.

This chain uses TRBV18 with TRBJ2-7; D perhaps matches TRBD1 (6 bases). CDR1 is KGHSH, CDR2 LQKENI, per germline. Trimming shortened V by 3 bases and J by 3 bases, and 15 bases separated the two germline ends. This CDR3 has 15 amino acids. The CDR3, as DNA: TGTGCCAGCTCACCCGATATCGGGACAAACTACGAGCAGTACTTC. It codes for CASSPDIGTNYEQYF.

The CDR3 is CASSSTAQETQYF. The CDR3 DNA sequence: TGTGCCAGCTCCTCGACAGCCCAAGAGACCCAGTACTTC. The J gene is TRBJ2-5, the V gene TRBV18; a weak D match, TRBD1 (5 bases). V dropped 6 bases and J dropped 1 base, with 9 bases sitting between them. This CDR3 is 13 amino acids long. Germline V CDR1 and CDR2: KGHSH, LQKENI.